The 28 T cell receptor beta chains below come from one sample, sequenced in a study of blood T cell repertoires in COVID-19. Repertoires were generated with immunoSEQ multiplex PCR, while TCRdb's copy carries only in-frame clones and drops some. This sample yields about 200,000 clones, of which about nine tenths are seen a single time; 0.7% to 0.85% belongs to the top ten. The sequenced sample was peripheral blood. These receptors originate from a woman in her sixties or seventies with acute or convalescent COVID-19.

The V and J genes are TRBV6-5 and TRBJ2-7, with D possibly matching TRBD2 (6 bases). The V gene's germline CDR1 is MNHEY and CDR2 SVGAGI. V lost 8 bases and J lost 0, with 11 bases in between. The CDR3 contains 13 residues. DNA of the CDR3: TGTGCCAGCGGGGACTGGAGCTCCTACGAGCAGTACTTC. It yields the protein CASGDWSSYEQYF.

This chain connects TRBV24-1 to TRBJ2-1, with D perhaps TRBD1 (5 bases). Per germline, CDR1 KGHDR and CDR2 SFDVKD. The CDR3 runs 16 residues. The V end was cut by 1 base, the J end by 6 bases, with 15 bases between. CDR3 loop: CATSDLGQGPGNEQFF. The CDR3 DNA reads TGTGCCACCAGTGATTTAGGGCAGGGTCCGGGCAATGAGCAGTTCTTC.

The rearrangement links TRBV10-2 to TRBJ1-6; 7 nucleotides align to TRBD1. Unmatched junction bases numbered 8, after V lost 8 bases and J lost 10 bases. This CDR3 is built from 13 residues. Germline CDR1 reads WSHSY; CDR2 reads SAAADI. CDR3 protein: CASVQGHGSPLHF. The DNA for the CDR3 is TGCGCCAGCGTACAGGGGCACGGGTCACCCCTCCACTTT.

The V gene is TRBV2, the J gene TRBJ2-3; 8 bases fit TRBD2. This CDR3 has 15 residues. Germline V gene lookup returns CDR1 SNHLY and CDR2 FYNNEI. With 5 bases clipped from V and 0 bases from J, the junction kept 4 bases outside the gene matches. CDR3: CASSTRTSSTDTQYF. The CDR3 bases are TGTGCCAGCAGTACCAGGACTAGCAGCACAGATACGCAGTATTTT.

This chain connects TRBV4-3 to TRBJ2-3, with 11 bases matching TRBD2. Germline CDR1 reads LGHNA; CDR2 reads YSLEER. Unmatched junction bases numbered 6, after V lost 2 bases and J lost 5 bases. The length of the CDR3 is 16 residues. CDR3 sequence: CASSQRLAGGIDTQYF. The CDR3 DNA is TGCGCCAGCAGCCAAAGGCTAGCGGGAGGTATAGATACGCAGTATTTT.

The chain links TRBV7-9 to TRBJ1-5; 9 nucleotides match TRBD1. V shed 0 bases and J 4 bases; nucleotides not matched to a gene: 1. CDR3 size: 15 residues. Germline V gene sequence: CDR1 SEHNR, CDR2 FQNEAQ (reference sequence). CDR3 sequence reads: CASSLAGTGNQPQHF. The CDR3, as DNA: TGTGCCAGCAGCTTAGCTGGGACAGGGAATCAGCCCCAGCATTTT.

The CDR3 here is CASSSTQETQYF. The CDR3 DNA follows: TGTGCCAGCAGTTCCACTCAAGAGACCCAGTACTTC. The chain is built from TRBV12-3 or TRBV12-4 and TRBJ2-5; unclear D gene. With 4 bases removed from V and 2 bases from J, the gap between germline ends came to 5 bases. The CDR3 is 12 residues long.

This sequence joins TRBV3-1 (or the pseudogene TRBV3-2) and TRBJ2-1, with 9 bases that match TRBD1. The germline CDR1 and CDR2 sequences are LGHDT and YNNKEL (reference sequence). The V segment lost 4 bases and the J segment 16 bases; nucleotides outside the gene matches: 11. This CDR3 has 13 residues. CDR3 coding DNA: TGTGCCAGCAGCCTCTCCTCCGGGACAGGGAAATTCTTC. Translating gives CASSLSSGTGKFF.

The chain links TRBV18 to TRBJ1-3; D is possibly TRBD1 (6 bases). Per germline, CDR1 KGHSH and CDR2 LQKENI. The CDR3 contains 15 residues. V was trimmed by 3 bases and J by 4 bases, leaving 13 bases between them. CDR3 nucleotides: TGTGCCAGCTCACCGTTTAAGGGGGAAGGAAACACCATATATTTT. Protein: CASSPFKGEGNTIYF.

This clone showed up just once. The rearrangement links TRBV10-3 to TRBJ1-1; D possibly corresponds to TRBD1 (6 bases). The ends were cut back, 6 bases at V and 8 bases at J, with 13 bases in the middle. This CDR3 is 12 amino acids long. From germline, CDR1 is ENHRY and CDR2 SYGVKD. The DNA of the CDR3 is TGTGCCATCAGCCCCGACAGGTGGGAAGCTTTCTTT. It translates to CAISPDRWEAFF.

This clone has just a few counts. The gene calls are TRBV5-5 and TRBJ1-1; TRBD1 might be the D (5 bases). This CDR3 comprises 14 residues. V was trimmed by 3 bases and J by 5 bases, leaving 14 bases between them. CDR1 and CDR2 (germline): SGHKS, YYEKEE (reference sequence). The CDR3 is CASSSQGERTEAFF. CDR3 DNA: TGTGCCAGCAGCTCGCAGGGTGAGAGGACTGAAGCTTTCTTT.

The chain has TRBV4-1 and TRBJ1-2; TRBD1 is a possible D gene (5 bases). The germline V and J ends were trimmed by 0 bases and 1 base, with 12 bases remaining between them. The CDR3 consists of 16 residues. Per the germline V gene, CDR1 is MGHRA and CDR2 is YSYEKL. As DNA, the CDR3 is TGCGCCAGCAGCCAAGAAGTGGTACAGGTTAACTATGGCTACACCTTC. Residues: CASSQEVVQVNYGYTF.

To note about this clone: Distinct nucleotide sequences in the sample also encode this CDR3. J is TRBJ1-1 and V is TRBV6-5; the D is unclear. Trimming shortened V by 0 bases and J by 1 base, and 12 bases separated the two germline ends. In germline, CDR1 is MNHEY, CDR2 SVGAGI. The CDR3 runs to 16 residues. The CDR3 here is CASSYSGGLRNTEAFF. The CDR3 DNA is TGTGCCAGCAGTTACTCAGGAGGCCTTAGGAACACTGAAGCTTTCTTT.

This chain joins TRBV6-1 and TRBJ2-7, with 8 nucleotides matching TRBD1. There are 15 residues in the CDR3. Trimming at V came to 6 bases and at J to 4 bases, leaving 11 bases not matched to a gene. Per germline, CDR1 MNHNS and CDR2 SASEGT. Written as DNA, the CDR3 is TGTGCCAGCAGAGTCCGACAGGGGATATTGTACGAGCAGTACTTC. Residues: CASRVRQGILYEQYF.

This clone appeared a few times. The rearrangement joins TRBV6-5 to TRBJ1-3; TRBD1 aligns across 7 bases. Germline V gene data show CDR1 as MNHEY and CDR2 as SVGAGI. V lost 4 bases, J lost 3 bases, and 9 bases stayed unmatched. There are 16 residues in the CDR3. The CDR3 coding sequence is TGTGCCAGCAGTTCACTCACAGGGGTGGATGGAAACACCATATATTTT. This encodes CASSSLTGVDGNTIYF.

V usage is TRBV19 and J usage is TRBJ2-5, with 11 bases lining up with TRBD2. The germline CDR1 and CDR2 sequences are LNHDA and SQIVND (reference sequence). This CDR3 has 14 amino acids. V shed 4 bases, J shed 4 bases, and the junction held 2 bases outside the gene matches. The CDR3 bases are TGTGCCAGTAGTACCACTAGCGGGGGAGAGACCCAGTACTTC. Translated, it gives CASSTTSGGETQYF.

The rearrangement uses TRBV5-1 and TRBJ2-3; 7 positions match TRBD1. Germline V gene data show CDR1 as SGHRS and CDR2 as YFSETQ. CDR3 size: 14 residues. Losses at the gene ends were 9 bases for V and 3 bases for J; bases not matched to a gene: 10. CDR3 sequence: CATQPTTGTDTQYF. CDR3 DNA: TGCGCCACCCAGCCTACGACAGGGACAGATACGCAGTATTTT. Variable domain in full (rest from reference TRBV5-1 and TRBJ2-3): KAGVTQTPRYLIKTRGQQVTLSCSPISGHRSVSWYQQTPGQGLQFLFEYFSETQRNKGNFPGRFSGRQFSNSRSEMNVSTLELGDSALYLCATQPTTGTDTQYFGPGTRLTVL.

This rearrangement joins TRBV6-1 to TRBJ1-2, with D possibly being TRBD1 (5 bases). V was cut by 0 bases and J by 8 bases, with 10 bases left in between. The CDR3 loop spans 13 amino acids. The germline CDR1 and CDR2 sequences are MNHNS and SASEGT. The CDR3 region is CASSEAQEGGYTF. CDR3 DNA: TGTGCCAGCAGTGAAGCACAGGAGGGGGGCTACACCTTC.

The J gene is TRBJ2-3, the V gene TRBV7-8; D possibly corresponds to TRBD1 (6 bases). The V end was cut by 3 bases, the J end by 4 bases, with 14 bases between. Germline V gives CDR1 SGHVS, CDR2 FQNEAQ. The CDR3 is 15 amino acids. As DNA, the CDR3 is TGTGCCAGCAGCTTCGAGGGTCAGGGGCCAGATACGCAGTATTTT. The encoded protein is CASSFEGQGPDTQYF.

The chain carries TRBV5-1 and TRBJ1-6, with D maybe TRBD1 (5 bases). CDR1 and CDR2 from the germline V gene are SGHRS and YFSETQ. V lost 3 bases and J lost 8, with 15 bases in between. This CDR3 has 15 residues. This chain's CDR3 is CASSYSRPGDSPLHF. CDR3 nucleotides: TGCGCCAGCAGCTACTCCCGTCCGGGGGATTCACCCCTCCACTTT.

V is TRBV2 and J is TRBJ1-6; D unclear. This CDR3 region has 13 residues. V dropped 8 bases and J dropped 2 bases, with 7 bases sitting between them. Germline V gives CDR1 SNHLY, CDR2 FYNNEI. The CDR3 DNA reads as TGTGCCAGCCTCGTAGCCTATAATTCACCCCTCCACTTT. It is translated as CASLVAYNSPLHF.

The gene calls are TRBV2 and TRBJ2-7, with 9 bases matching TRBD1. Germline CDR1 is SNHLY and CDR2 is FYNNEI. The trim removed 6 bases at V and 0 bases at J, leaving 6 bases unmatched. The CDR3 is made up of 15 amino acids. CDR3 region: CASSLGQGLSYEQYF. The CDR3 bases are TGTGCCAGCAGCTTAGGACAGGGGCTCTCCTACGAGCAGTACTTC.

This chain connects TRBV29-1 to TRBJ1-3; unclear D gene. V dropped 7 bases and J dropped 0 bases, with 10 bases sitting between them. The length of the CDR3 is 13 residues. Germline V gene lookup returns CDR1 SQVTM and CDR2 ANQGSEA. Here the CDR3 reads CSAATGSGNTIYF. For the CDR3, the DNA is TGCAGCGCCGCGACGGGCTCTGGAAACACCATATATTTT.

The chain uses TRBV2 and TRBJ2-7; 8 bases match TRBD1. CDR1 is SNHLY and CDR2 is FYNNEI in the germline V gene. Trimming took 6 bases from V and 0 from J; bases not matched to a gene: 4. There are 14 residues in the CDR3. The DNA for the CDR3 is TGTGCCAGCAGCCTTGACAGGGGCTCCTACGAGCAGTACTTC. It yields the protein CASSLDRGSYEQYF.

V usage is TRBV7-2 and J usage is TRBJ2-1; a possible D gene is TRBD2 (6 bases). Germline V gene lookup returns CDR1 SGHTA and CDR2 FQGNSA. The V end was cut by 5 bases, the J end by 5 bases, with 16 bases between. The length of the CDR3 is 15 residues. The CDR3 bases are TGTGCCAGCAGCGTCGGGACTCAGAAGCACAATGAGCAGTTCTTC. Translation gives CASSVGTQKHNEQFF.

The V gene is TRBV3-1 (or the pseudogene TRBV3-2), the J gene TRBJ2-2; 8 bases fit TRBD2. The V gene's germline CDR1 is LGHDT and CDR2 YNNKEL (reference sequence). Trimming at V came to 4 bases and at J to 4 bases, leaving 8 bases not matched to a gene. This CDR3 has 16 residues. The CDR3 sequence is CASSRRSGGSTGELFF. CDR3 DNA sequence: TGTGCCAGCAGCCGAAGGTCGGGAGGGAGCACCGGGGAGCTGTTTTTT.

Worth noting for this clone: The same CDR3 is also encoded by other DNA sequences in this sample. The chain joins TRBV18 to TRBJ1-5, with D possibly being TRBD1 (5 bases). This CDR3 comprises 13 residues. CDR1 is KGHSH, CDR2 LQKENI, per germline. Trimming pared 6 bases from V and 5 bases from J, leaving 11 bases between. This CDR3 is CASSQGFDQPQHF. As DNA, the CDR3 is TGTGCCAGCTCCCAGGGATTTGATCAGCCCCAGCATTTT.

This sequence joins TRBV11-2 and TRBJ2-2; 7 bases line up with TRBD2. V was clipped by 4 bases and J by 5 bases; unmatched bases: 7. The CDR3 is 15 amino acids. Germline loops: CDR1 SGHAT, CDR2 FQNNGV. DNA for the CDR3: TGTGCCAGCAGCTCCGGACTAGGCGGGACCGGGGAGCTGTTTTTT. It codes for CASSSGLGGTGELFF.